The present entry profiles one TCR beta chain with its context. The antigen remains undetermined. 5' RACE that incorporated UMI labels was used to prepare the TRB cDNA libraries. TCRdb re-called the 5' RACE reads, yielding one record per CDR3 amino acid sequence without DNA. This table lists 120,000 or so distinct CDR3 sequences. The sample is drawn from a study of CXCR3-negative and CXCR3-positive naive CD8 T cells. This CDR3 has 15 amino acids. Germline V lookup: CDR1 SEHNR, CDR2 FQNEAQ (reference sequence). Study-wide results and caveats: Sequencing showed both naive subsets with comparably high diversity, and memory CD8+ cells much lower. A higher hydrophobicity marked the TRB CDR3s of CXCR3-positive naive cells versus CXCR3-negative naive cells.

The sequenced material came from naive CXCR3+ CD8+ T cells from blood. Noted subset: CD45RO-CCR7+CD27+CD95- naive CD8+ T cells expressing CXCR3 (TNR3+). The chain couples TRBV7-9 to TRBJ2-7; TCRdb reports TRBD1, a call that lacks DNA to check it against. The origin of this receptor is a human donor in good health. Some clones in this sample may be carry-over from other donors' samples. CDR3: CASTPTGGGRYEQYF.